Shown below are 21 T cell receptor beta chains from a single sample sequenced in a study of OX40 agonist ivuxolimab in advanced cancers. Profiled with immunoSEQ multiplex PCR; TCRdb holds only in-frame clones, not every one. The sample shows tens of thousands of clones, around 83% of them seen only once. The specimen was CD4+ or CD8+ T cells sorted from blood, collected in a trial of the OX40 agonist ivuxolimab. The receptors were sampled from an adult with an advanced solid tumor such as melanoma, head and neck, liver or kidney cancer.

The gene calls are TRBV11-2 and TRBJ1-2; no firm D call. Germline-derived CDR1 and CDR2 are SGHAT and FQNNGV. This CDR3 contains 15 residues. Trimming cost V 1 base and J 2 bases, with 11 bases left between them. For the CDR3, the DNA is TGTGCCAGCAGCTTAGTAGGGAGAAACAACTATGGCTACACCTTC. Translating gives CASSLVGRNNYGYTF.

The V and J genes are TRBV18 and TRBJ2-7; 12 positions match TRBD1. Trimming at V came to 2 bases and at J to 6 bases, leaving 5 bases not matched to a gene. There are 15 residues in the CDR3. CDR1 and CDR2 (germline): KGHSH, LQKENI. CDR3 nucleotide sequence: TGTGCCAGCTCACCAACCGGGACAGGGGGCAGCGAGCAGTACTTC. Translated: CASSPTGTGGSEQYF.

This sequence joins TRBV27 and TRBJ1-3; 10 bases map to TRBD1. Looked up from germline, CDR1 is MNHEY and CDR2 is SMNVEV (reference sequence). The CDR3 covers 17 residues. V lost 3 bases to trimming and J lost 3 bases; unmatched junction nucleotides: 8. CDR3 protein: CASSFVPGQGCGNTIYF. The CDR3 nucleotides read TGTGCCAGCAGTTTCGTCCCGGGACAGGGGTGTGGAAACACCATATATTTT.

The chain recombines TRBV29-1 with TRBJ2-3; D unclear. Trimming shortened V by 5 bases and J by 0 bases, and 9 bases separated the two germline ends. The CDR3 consists of 13 residues. The germline CDR1 and CDR2 sequences are SQVTM and ANQGSEA. CDR3 coding DNA: TGCAGCGTTCGGGCCGAAAGCACAGATACGCAGTATTTT. Translating it yields CSVRAESTDTQYF.

As for this clone: At one end, the junction sequence differs from germline, possibly due to a read error. The chain combines TRBV5-8 with TRBJ2-3, with D perhaps TRBD2 (5 bases). Per the germline V gene, CDR1 is SGHTS and CDR2 is YDEGEE. This CDR3 spans 15 amino acids. The CDR3 loop is CASSIRLASTDTQYF. The DNA of the CDR3 is TGTGCCAGCAGCATCCGGCTAGCCAGCACGGATACGCAGTATTTT.

The rearrangement joins TRBV11-3 to TRBJ2-1; D gene ambiguous. V lost 1 base and J 5 bases, leaving 9 bases between the germline ends. CDR3 length: 14 residues. From germline, CDR1 is SGHNT and CDR2 YENEEA. The CDR3 protein is CASSLVKGNNEQFF. CDR3 nucleotide sequence: TGTGCCAGCAGCTTAGTTAAGGGTAACAATGAGCAGTTCTTC.

The chain uses TRBV7-2 and TRBJ1-1; D remains ambiguous. Trimming took 5 bases from V and 0 from J, leaving 13 bases between them. The CDR3 is 15 residues long. Looked up from germline, CDR1 is SGHTA and CDR2 is FQGNSA. CDR3 sequence (DNA): TGTGCCAGCAGCCAGTCGATGACAATGAACACTGAAGCTTTCTTT. Its translation is CASSQSMTMNTEAFF.

This chain joins TRBV7-3 and TRBJ2-2; 10 bases agree with TRBD1. V dropped 5 bases and J dropped 4; count of bases not matched to a gene: 4. The germline V gene encodes CDR1 SGHTA and CDR2 FQGTGA. The CDR3 extends over 15 amino acids. The CDR3 spells CASSLWTGGTGELFF. The CDR3 nucleotides are TGTGCCAGCAGCCTCTGGACAGGGGGCACCGGGGAGCTGTTTTTT. The variable domain in full, completed from reference TRBV7-3 and TRBJ2-2, reads GAGVSQTPSNKVTEKGKYVELRCDPISGHTALYWYRQSLGQGPEFLIYFQGTGAADDSGLPNDRFFAVRPEGSVSTLKIQRTERGDSAVYLCASSLWTGGTGELFFGEGSRLTVL.

The genes are TRBV30 and TRBJ1-2; D not certain. Trimming took off 3 bases at V and 4 bases at J, with 12 bases between the two ends. The CDR3 spans 13 residues. The germline CDR1 and CDR2 sequences are GTSNPN and SVGIG (reference sequence). The CDR3 DNA reads as TGTGCCTGGAGCCCGCGACAAGTCTATGGCTACACCTTC. Its protein is CAWSPRQVYGYTF.

V is TRBV4-2 and J is TRBJ2-7; TRBD2 is a possible D gene (5 bases). The ends were cut back, 5 bases at V and 0 bases at J, with 11 bases in the middle. The CDR3 loop spans 14 amino acids. Germline CDR1 is LGHNA and CDR2 is YNFKEQ. CDR3 sequence (DNA): TGTGCCAGCAGCTTATTTGGGAGCTCCTACGAGCAGTACTTC. It codes for CASSLFGSSYEQYF.

The gene calls are TRBV4-1 and TRBJ1-2; 7 bases are a match to TRBD1. V lost 2 bases, J lost 4 bases, and 4 bases stayed unmatched. Per the germline V gene, CDR1 is MGHRA and CDR2 is YSYEKL. CDR3 length: 14 residues. CDR3 in DNA: TGCGCCAGCAGCCAACCGACAGGGAGCTATGGCTACACCTTC. Translating it yields CASSQPTGSYGYTF.

This rearrangement joins TRBV7-2 to TRBJ1-4; TRBD1 matches at 7 bases. Germline lookup yields CDR1 SGHTA and CDR2 FQGNSA. V was pared by 3 bases and J by 8 bases, with 6 bases of the junction left unmatched. The CDR3 covers 14 residues. CDR3 protein: CASSFKGAGEKLFF. The CDR3, as DNA: TGTGCCAGCAGCTTTAAGGGGGCAGGGGAAAAACTGTTTTTT.

The chain is built from TRBV7-9 and TRBJ2-3, with a weak D call TRBD1 (6 bases). V was cut by 3 bases and J by 4 bases, with 14 bases left in between. The CDR3 is 15 amino acids. Germline CDR1 reads SEHNR; CDR2 reads FQNEAQ (reference sequence). The DNA of the CDR3 is TGTGCCAGCAGCTTGGGGACAAAGCCCCCAGATACGCAGTATTTT. Encoded protein: CASSLGTKPPDTQYF.

The table lists this clone with a count of one. The rearrangement uses TRBV10-3 and TRBJ1-6; D not resolved. The CDR3 runs 13 residues. Trimming left V 10 bases short and J 7 bases short, with 14 bases between. CDR1 and CDR2 (germline): ENHRY, SYGVKD. CDR3 nucleotides: TGTGCCACAGTTCCTGTACGGAATTCACCCCTCCACTTT. Translating it yields CATVPVRNSPLHF.

V is TRBV7-9 and J is TRBJ2-7, with unresolved D. The CDR3 is 14 residues long. Germline CDR1 SEHNR, CDR2 FQNEAQ (reference sequence). V lost 0 bases, J lost 0 bases, and 6 bases lay in between. CDR3: CASSLAASSYEQYF. The CDR3 DNA reads TGTGCCAGCAGCTTAGCGGCCAGCTCCTACGAGCAGTACTTC. The full variable domain, rest sourced from reference TRBV7-9 and TRBJ2-7, is DTGVSQNPRHKITKRGQNVTFRCDPISEHNRLYWYRQTLGQGPEFLTYFQNEAQLEKSRLLSDRFSAERPKGSFSTLEIQRTEQGDSAMYLCASSLAASSYEQYFGPGTRLTVT.

The J gene is TRBJ2-3, the V gene TRBV4-1; the D call may be TRBD1 or TRBD2 (5 bases each). CDR1 and CDR2 from the germline V gene are MGHRA and YSYEKL. Trimming cost V 10 bases and J 2 bases, with 19 bases left between them. The CDR3 runs 15 residues. The CDR3 loop reads CATGTGSGDTDTQYF. CDR3 bases: TGCGCCACCGGGACGGGAAGTGGGGACACAGATACGCAGTATTTT.

The DNA of the CDR3 is TGTGCCAGAAGCTTCAGGCTAGCGATATACAATGAGCAGTTCTTC. Translated: CARSFRLAIYNEQFF. The V and J genes are TRBV5-3 and TRBJ2-1; tentative D call: TRBD2 (6 bases). TRBV5-3 is sorted into the ORF group, with uncertain function. The CDR3 contains 15 residues. Trimming took 2 bases from V and 4 from J, leaving 13 bases between them.

J is TRBJ1-1 and V is TRBV7-8; D is unclear. V lost 5 bases and J lost 0, with 13 bases in between. The CDR3 loop spans 15 amino acids. Germline V gene data show CDR1 as SGHVS and CDR2 as FQNEAQ. Here the CDR3 DNA reads TGTGCCAGCAGCCCTAGAGGCGGCCTGAACACTGAAGCTTTCTTT. The encoded protein is CASSPRGGLNTEAFF.

The table lists this clone with a few counts. The rearrangement joins TRBV7-3 to TRBJ2-1; D is unresolved. Germline CDR1 SGHTA, CDR2 FQGTGA. This CDR3 contains 15 residues. V lost 5 bases and J 0 bases, leaving 11 bases between the germline ends. Here the CDR3 DNA reads TGTGCCAGCAGCCCCGGAGCCACCTCCTACAATGAGCAGTTCTTC. Protein: CASSPGATSYNEQFF. Full variable domain (rest looked up from reference TRBV7-3 and TRBJ2-1): GAGVSQTPSNKVTEKGKYVELRCDPISGHTALYWYRQSLGQGPEFLIYFQGTGAADDSGLPNDRFFAVRPEGSVSTLKIQRTERGDSAVYLCASSPGATSYNEQFFGPGTRLTVL.

CDR3 nucleotides: TGTGCCAGCAGTAGTACAGGGGCCACTGAAGCTTTCTTT. Amino acids: CASSSTGATEAFF. The chain has TRBV25-1 and TRBJ1-1; 7 nucleotides agree with TRBD1. The CDR3 runs 13 residues. CDR1 is MGHDK, CDR2 SYGVNS, per germline. V was clipped by 5 bases and J by 4 bases; unmatched bases: 4.

Comment on this clone: The germline gene is not matched at one end of the junction; a read error may be the cause. This sequence joins TRBV19 and TRBJ2-1; perhaps TRBD2 as D (7 bases). Germline-derived CDR1 and CDR2 are LNHDA and SQIVND (reference sequence). The CDR3 sequence is 16 residues long. For the CDR3, the DNA is TGTGCCAGTAGTGGCCGCTTTGGGGGGGCCTACGATGAGCAGTTCTTC. It codes for CASSGRFGGAYDEQFF.